One sample yielded the 20 T cell receptor beta chains listed below, sequenced in a study of tissue T cells after allogeneic stem cell transplantation. Generated by immunoSEQ multiplex PCR, the TCRdb table keeps only in-frame clones and is missing some. Of 9,500 or so clones listed, roughly 44% are singletons. The time point: mouse harvest day 7 after allogeneic transplant. Each mouse received 10^7 T-cell-depleted marrow cells plus 10^6 splenic CD5+ T cells by tail vein. The sample comprised skin. The origin of the receptors is a female BALB/c mouse given C57BL/6 T cells with graft-versus-host disease after an allogeneic hematopoietic cell transplant.

This clone was observed a few times. Mouse names are used for the genes. The read is 1 residue too short to cover the CDR3 end, so that end is filled in from the germline J gene. V gene TRBV26 combines with J gene TRBJ2-1; tentative D call: TRBD2 (6 bases). The V gene's germline CDR1 is KGHPV and CDR2 FQNQEV (reference sequence). Trimming removed 8 bases at V and 1 base at J, with 9 bases between. The CDR3 is 13 amino acids. The CDR3 region is CASGGLNYAEQFF. The part of the CDR3 DNA that was read is TGTGCCAGCGGGGGGTTGAACTATGCTGAGCAGTTC.

This clone was seen more than once but under ten times. Each gene name is a mouse one. The read terminates 1 residue ahead of where the CDR3 ends, so the germline J gene completes it. The chain links TRBV26 to TRBJ1-4; tentatively, D is TRBD1 (6 bases). This CDR3 is built from 15 residues. Germline values: CDR1 KGHPV, CDR2 FQNQEV (reference sequence). V was trimmed by 4 bases and J by 0 bases, leaving 9 bases between them. The CDR3 here is CASSPGTISNERLFF. The DNA read from the CDR3 is TGTGCCAGCAGTCCCGGGACAATTTCCAACGAAAGATTATTT. Based on the CDR3 plus reference TRBV26 and TRBJ1-4, the full variable domain is NSKVIQTPRYLVKGQGQKAKMRCIPEKGHPVVFWYQQNKNNEFKFLINFQNQEVLQQIDMTEKRFSAECPSNSPCSLEIQSSEAGDSALYLCASSPGTISNERLFFGHGTKLSVL.

There are a few counts of this clone. Genes and germline come from the mouse. Read data end 1 residue before the CDR3 end; the end is taken from the germline J gene. The rearrangement joins TRBV5 to TRBJ2-3, with 8 bases aligning to TRBD1. J was trimmed by 0 bases and V by 1 base; bases with no gene match: 3. CDR3 size: 16 residues. Germline V lookup: CDR1 LGHNA, CDR2 YNLKQL (reference sequence). The part of the CDR3 DNA that was read is TGTGCCAGCAGCCAAGGGACAGGGACCAGTGCAGAAACGCTGTAT. Translated, it gives CASSQGTGTSAETLY. The CDR3 in its entirety is CASSQGTGTSAETLYF.

This clone has just a few counts. Gene names and germline match the mouse. The read finishes 1 residue shy of the CDR3 end, and the germline J gene is used to complete it. The chain joins TRBV31 to TRBJ2-1; 13 bases line up with TRBD2. The V segment lost 3 bases and the J segment 3 bases; nucleotides outside the gene matches: 2. There are 15 residues in the CDR3. Germline lookup yields CDR1 GKSSPN and CDR2 SITVG. The CDR3 region is CAWSGLGGRYAEQFF. The DNA read from the CDR3 is TGTGCCTGGAGCGGACTGGGGGGGCGCTATGCTGAGCAGTTC.

Regarding this clone: Any gene name here is a mouse gene name. The CDR3 extends 1 residue past the end of the read, so its final part is completed from the germline J gene. The chain couples TRBV13-2 to TRBJ2-5; 9 positions agree with TRBD2. V lost 0 bases to trimming and J lost 4 bases; unmatched junction nucleotides: 3. Per the germline V gene, CDR1 is NNHNN and CDR2 is SYGAGS (reference sequence). The CDR3 runs 15 residues. CDR3 loop: CASGDALGGKDTQYF. The covered CDR3 bases are TGTGCCAGCGGTGATGCACTGGGGGGAAAAGACACCCAGTAC.

Of note for this clone: Gene names and germline match the mouse. The observed sequence ends 1 residue before the CDR3 terminus, with the missing tail filled in from the germline J gene. V is TRBV29 and J is TRBJ2-3; the D call may be TRBD1 or TRBD2 (5 bases each). The V gene's germline CDR1 is MSHET and CDR2 SYDVDS. The CDR3 is 15 amino acids. Trimming left V 1 base short and J 0 bases short, with 8 bases between. The CDR3 loop reads CASSLFGASAETLYF. The covered CDR3 bases are TGTGCTAGCAGTTTATTCGGGGCGAGTGCAGAAACGCTGTAT.

Regarding this clone: Gene names are the mouse ones. The CDR3 is cut off 1 residue early in the read; its end comes from the germline J gene. The genes are TRBV12-1 and TRBJ1-2; 10 bases align to TRBD1. V was clipped by 4 bases and J by 4 bases; unmatched bases: 5. This CDR3 comprises 14 residues. CDR1 is SGHSN and CDR2 is HYEKVE in the germline V gene. The CDR3 sequence is CASSRGQGTSDYTF. Partial CDR3 DNA: TGTGCCAGCTCCCGGGGACAGGGGACCTCCGACTACACC.

This clone was seen a handful of times. Gene names are mouse gene names. The sequence runs out 1 residue before the end of the CDR3; the remainder is reconstructed from the germline J gene. The J gene is TRBJ2-4, the V gene TRBV26; 9 bases line up with TRBD2. CDR3 length equals 15 residues. Germline V gene data show CDR1 as KGHPV and CDR2 as FQNQEV (reference sequence). Trimming removed 2 bases from V and 3 bases from J; junction bases left unmatched: 3. Incomplete CDR3 DNA: TGTGCCAGCAGTCTGCGGTGGGGGGGCCAAAACACCTTGTAC. It codes for CASSLRWGGQNTLY. The entire CDR3 is CASSLRWGGQNTLYF.

Remarks on this clone: Gene names are the mouse ones. The sequenced fragment ends 1 residue before the CDR3 boundary, so the rest is inferred from the germline J gene. The chain uses TRBV1 and TRBJ2-4; D is tentatively TRBD1 or TRBD2 (6 bases each). The CDR3 is 15 amino acids. Deletions cut 1 base from V and 2 bases from J, with 10 bases between. Germline loops: CDR1 NSQYPW, CDR2 LRSPGD (reference sequence). The CDR3 spells CTCSAGGRFQNTLYF. Incomplete CDR3 DNA: TGCACCTGCAGTGCAGGGGGGCGCTTTCAAAACACCTTGTAC.

Turning to this clone: All gene names here are mouse names. The sequence runs out 1 residue before the end of the CDR3; the remainder is reconstructed from the germline J gene. J is TRBJ1-4 and V is TRBV26, with no clear D. V lost 6 bases, J lost 2 bases, and 7 bases lay in between. This CDR3 is built from 13 residues. Germline V gene sequence: CDR1 KGHPV, CDR2 FQNQEV (reference sequence). The CDR3 region is CASSLGSNERLFF. The part of the CDR3 DNA that was read is TGTGCCAGCAGCCTGGGATCCAACGAAAGATTATTT.

This clone is judged medium-sized. Gene names are the mouse ones. The read is 1 residue too short to cover the CDR3 end, so that end is filled in from the germline J gene. J is TRBJ1-4 and V is TRBV26, with D uncertain. The CDR3 contains 15 residues. CDR1 and CDR2 (germline): KGHPV, FQNQEV (reference sequence). V gave up 2 bases and J gave up 0 bases, with 7 bases separating them. The CDR3 loop is CASSLRRISNERLFF. Incomplete CDR3 DNA: TGTGCCAGCAGTCTGAGGCGGATTTCCAACGAAAGATTATTT.

In this sample, this clone turned up once. These gene names are mouse names. The CDR3 extends 1 residue past the end of the read, so its final part is completed from the germline J gene. The chain recombines TRBV5 with TRBJ2-7; 12 nucleotides agree with TRBD2. V shed 2 bases and J 4 bases; nucleotides not matched to a gene: 3. CDR1 is LGHNA and CDR2 is YNLKQL in the germline V gene (reference sequence). The CDR3 spans 15 residues. The sequenced CDR3 bases are TGTGCCAGCAGCCAAACCGGGACTGGGGGGTATGAACAGTAC. Its protein is CASSQTGTGGYEQY. The CDR3 in full is CASSQTGTGGYEQYF.

With respect to this clone: Gene names denote mouse genes. The read terminates 1 residue ahead of where the CDR3 ends, so the germline J gene completes it. The chain combines TRBV3 with TRBJ2-5; 10 bases align to TRBD2. The junction had 2 bases not matched to a gene; V was cut back by 3 bases and J by 5 bases. The CDR3 covers 14 residues. Germline CDR1 and CDR2: SNHLY and FYNGKV (reference sequence). The CDR3 reads CASSFWGGADTQYF. CDR3 bases read: TGTGCCAGCAGCTTCTGGGGGGGCGCAGACACCCAGTAC.

Concerning this clone itself: Gene and germline names: mouse. The DNA ends 1 residue before the CDR3 does, and the rest of the CDR3 is filled in from the germline J gene. V and J are TRBV26 and TRBJ1-4, with D perhaps matching TRBD1 (6 bases). Trimming took off 2 bases at V and 6 bases at J, with 10 bases between the two ends. Germline V CDR1 and CDR2: KGHPV, FQNQEV (reference sequence). The CDR3 has 14 amino acids. The CDR3 DNA, read in part, is TGTGCCAGCAGTCTGGTTGGGGGCCACGAAAGATTATTT. This encodes CASSLVGGHERLF. The full CDR3 reads CASSLVGGHERLFF.

This clone is classed as medium-sized (0.01 to 0.1%). The genes and germline here are from mouse. The read is 1 residue too short to cover the CDR3 end, so that end is filled in from the germline J gene. The chain combines TRBV31 with TRBJ2-1; 8 positions agree with TRBD1. Germline V CDR1 and CDR2: GKSSPN, SITVG. CDR3 length: 13 amino acids. Losses at the gene ends were 4 bases for V and 3 bases for J; bases not matched to a gene: 2. The CDR3 here is CAWKTGGYAEQFF. Partial CDR3 DNA: TGTGCCTGGAAAACAGGGGGCTATGCTGAGCAGTTC.

For this clone: Genes and germline come from the mouse. This chain's CDR3 is CSSSRDSNTEVFF. CDR3 DNA (partial): TGCTCCAGCAGTAGGGACAGCAACACAGAAGTCTTC. The rearrangement joins TRBV23 to TRBJ1-1; the table's TRBD1 call for D was not verified on the DNA. The observed sequence ends 1 residue before the CDR3 terminus, with the missing tail filled in from the germline J gene. The germline CDR1 and CDR2 sequences are KGHTA and FQNQQP. The CDR3 has 13 residues.

This clone was seen more than once but under ten times. Gene and germline names: mouse. The CDR3 end is not reached by the read, which stops 1 residue before it; the germline J gene fills it in. The gene calls are TRBV26 and TRBJ1-3, with 12 bases aligning to TRBD1. The CDR3 is made up of 15 amino acids. V was pared by 6 bases and J by 4 bases, with 4 bases of the junction left unmatched. CDR1 KGHPV and CDR2 FQNQEV come from the germline V gene (reference sequence). Incomplete CDR3 DNA: TGTGCCAGCAGCCGGGACAGGGGGCACGGAAATACGCTCTAT. Translating gives CASSRDRGHGNTLY. From start to end, the CDR3 is CASSRDRGHGNTLYF.

Of note for this clone: Gene labels here are mouse ones. The CDR3 end lies 1 residue beyond the end of the read and is filled in from the germline J gene. The chain employs TRBV23 and TRBJ1-1; the table gives TRBD1 as D, unverified against the DNA. The CDR3 has 14 amino acids. Germline loops: CDR1 KGHTA, CDR2 FQNQQP. The CDR3 loop is CSSSQRDRNTEVFF. The sequenced part of the CDR3 DNA is TGCTCCAGCTCTCAAAGGGACAGAAACACAGAAGTCTTC.

About this clone: The gene symbols are mouse symbols. The read is 1 residue too short to cover the CDR3 end, so that end is filled in from the germline J gene. The chain recombines TRBV31 with TRBJ2-4, with 13 nucleotides matching TRBD2. CDR1 and CDR2 from the germline V gene are GKSSPN and SITVG. The junction had 6 bases not matched to a gene; V was cut back by 1 base and J by 5 bases. This CDR3 is 16 amino acids long. The CDR3 here is CAWSQGLGGLVNTLYF. The DNA read from the CDR3 is TGTGCCTGGAGTCAAGGACTGGGGGGGCTAGTAAACACCTTGTAC.

To note about this clone: These gene names are mouse names. The CDR3 end lies 1 residue beyond the end of the read and is filled in from the germline J gene. The genes are TRBV13-3 and TRBJ2-7; 12 bases map to TRBD2. The germline V gene has CDR1 NNHDY and CDR2 SYVADS. CDR3 size: 14 residues. The J segment lost 7 bases and the V segment lost 2 bases, leaving 4 bases of the junction unmatched. CDR3 DNA (partial): TGTGCCAGCAGTGAGGGACTGGGGGGTGGGGAACAGTAC. It encodes CASSEGLGGGEQY. The entire CDR3 protein is CASSEGLGGGEQYF.